The 21 T cell receptor beta chains reported below all come from one sample, sequenced in a study of cytomegalovirus exposure and HLA in healthy donors. The PCR had 60 Vbeta and 13 Jbeta primers. The repertoire was sequenced with immunoSEQ multiplex PCR; TCRdb's copy has only in-frame clones and lacks some. Its table records approximately 110,000 clones. Sequencing input: PBMCs. The receptors were gathered from a man aged 40-50 years in good health and CMV-seropositive.

V is TRBV4-1 and J is TRBJ2-3; D not certain. Germline assignment: CDR1 MGHRA and CDR2 YSYEKL. With 0 bases removed from V and 6 bases from J, the gap between germline ends came to 7 bases. The CDR3 is 13 amino acids. The CDR3 here is CASSQDEHDTQYF. The CDR3 DNA reads TGCGCCAGCAGCCAAGATGAGCACGATACGCAGTATTTT.

The chain couples TRBV9 to TRBJ2-4; possibly TRBD1 for D (5 bases). V lost 10 bases and J lost 2, with 10 bases in between. Per germline, CDR1 SGDLS and CDR2 YYNGEE. The CDR3 contains 12 residues. This chain's CDR3 is CAGQSTKNIQYF. For the CDR3, the DNA is TGTGCCGGACAAAGCACCAAAAACATTCAGTACTTC.

This chain links TRBV9 with TRBJ2-7, with 8 bases that match TRBD1. The length of the CDR3 is 14 residues. The germline CDR1 and CDR2 sequences are SGDLS and YYNGEE. V was clipped by 3 bases and J by 6 bases; unmatched bases: 8. As DNA, the CDR3 is TGTGCCAGCAGCGAGACCCCACAGGGGGGCGAGCAGTACTTC. Encoded protein: CASSETPQGGEQYF. Variable domain in full (rest from reference TRBV9 and TRBJ2-7): DSGVTQTPKHLITATGQRVTLRCSPRSGDLSVYWYQQSLDQGLQFLIQYYNGEERAKGNILERFSAQQFPDLHSELNLSSLELGDSALYFCASSETPQGGEQYFGPGTRLTVT.

V usage is TRBV7-2 and J usage is TRBJ2-3, with D unresolved. CDR1 and CDR2 from the germline V gene are SGHTA and FQGNSA. V gave up 3 bases and J gave up 2 bases, with 6 bases separating them. The CDR3 is 13 residues long. In DNA, the CDR3 is TGTGCCAGCAGCTTGGCGGCCACAGATACGCAGTATTTT. Its translation: CASSLAATDTQYF.

The chain couples TRBV19 to TRBJ2-2; 8 bases match TRBD2. Germline-derived CDR1 and CDR2 are LNHDA and SQIVND (reference sequence). The trim removed 9 bases at V and 4 bases at J, leaving 10 bases unmatched. This CDR3 is built from 15 residues. The CDR3 nucleotides are TGTGCCAGCGCGCGAGGACTAGCAACCACCGGGGAGCTGTTTTTT. Amino acid sequence: CASARGLATTGELFF.

This chain links TRBV2 with TRBJ1-5, with D maybe TRBD1 (6 bases). The V gene's germline CDR1 is SNHLY and CDR2 FYNNEI. Trimming took 8 bases from V and 7 from J, leaving 9 bases between them. The CDR3 consists of 11 residues. CDR3 in amino acids: CASRGAQPQHF. CDR3 DNA sequence: TGTGCCAGCCGGGGGGCGCAGCCCCAGCATTTT.

V gene TRBV7-9 combines with J gene TRBJ1-2; 7 positions match TRBD1. Germline lookup yields CDR1 SEHNR and CDR2 FQNEAQ (reference sequence). V gave up 4 bases and J gave up 3 bases; unmatched junction bases: 8. The CDR3 totals 15 residues. The CDR3 coding sequence is TGTGCCAGCAGCTCTCGAGGGGGCGCGGACTATGGCTACACCTTC. Encoded protein: CASSSRGGADYGYTF.

V usage is TRBV28 and J usage is TRBJ2-1, with D maybe TRBD2 (5 bases). This CDR3 comprises 14 residues. Germline lookup yields CDR1 MDHEN and CDR2 SYDVKM. V was pared by 10 bases and J by 3 bases, with 16 bases between. CDR3 coding DNA: TGTGCCACTTCGGACGTGGGAGTCTACAATGAGCAGTTCTTC. Protein: CATSDVGVYNEQFF.

The chain joins TRBV28 to TRBJ1-3; TRBD1 aligns across 8 bases. The V and J ends lost 5 bases and 4 bases, in that order; junction bases with no gene match: 4. This CDR3 has 14 amino acids. Germline V CDR1 and CDR2: MDHEN, SYDVKM. DNA of the CDR3: TGTGCCAGCAGTCCGGACAGGGTCGGAAACACCATATATTTT. It is translated as CASSPDRVGNTIYF. Full variable domain (remainder filled in from reference TRBV28 and TRBJ1-3): DVKVTQSSRYLVKRTGEKVFLECVQDMDHENMFWYRQDPGLGLRLIYFSYDVKMKEKGDIPEGYSVSREKKERFSLILESASTNQTSMYLCASSPDRVGNTIYFGEGSWLTVV.

The chain is built from TRBV5-1 and TRBJ2-5; D possibly corresponds to TRBD1 (8 bases). From germline, CDR1 is SGHRS and CDR2 YFSETQ. Trimming left V 3 bases short and J 0 bases short, with 18 bases between. The length of the CDR3 is 17 residues. DNA of the CDR3: TGCGCCAGCAGCTGGGGGGGGAGACAGGGGAACCAAGAGACCCAGTACTTC. The encoded protein is CASSWGGRQGNQETQYF. The whole variable domain, remainder taken from reference TRBV5-1 and TRBJ2-5, is KAGVTQTPRYLIKTRGQQVTLSCSPISGHRSVSWYQQTPGQGLQFLFEYFSETQRNKGNFPGRFSGRQFSNSRSEMNVSTLELGDSALYLCASSWGGRQGNQETQYFGPGTRLLVL.

This chain uses TRBV7-8 with TRBJ2-3, with 11 bases aligning to TRBD1. Germline CDR1 SGHVS, CDR2 FQNEAQ. V lost 5 bases and J lost 8; bases outside the gene matches: 9. The CDR3 has 15 residues. CDR3 nucleotides: TGTGCCAGCAGCCAGCCCGGACAGGGGGCAAGTACGCAGTATTTT. Translation gives CASSQPGQGASTQYF.

The chain links TRBV19 to TRBJ1-1; D ambiguous. The CDR3 totals 13 residues. Germline loops: CDR1 LNHDA, CDR2 SQIVND (reference sequence). The V and J ends lost 0 bases and 6 bases respectively, with 8 bases between them. CDR3 in amino acids: CASSIDNLAEAFF. The CDR3 nucleotides are TGTGCCAGTAGTATAGACAACTTAGCTGAAGCTTTCTTT.

The rearrangement joins TRBV2 to TRBJ2-7; D is perhaps TRBD2 (5 bases). In germline, CDR1 is SNHLY, CDR2 FYNNEI. V was clipped by 8 bases and J by 3 bases, with 5 bases between them. The CDR3 runs to 10 residues. The CDR3 region has the DNA TGTGCCAGCGGAGGCTACGAGCAGTACTTC. Residues: CASGGYEQYF.

This sequence joins TRBV12-5 and TRBJ1-1, with D uncertain. CDR1 and CDR2 from the germline V gene are LGHNT and FRNRAP. The CDR3 extends over 16 amino acids. Trimming cost V 1 base and J 7 bases, with 19 bases left between them. CDR3 loop: CASGLGKGGSRFEAFF. CDR3 DNA: TGTGCTAGTGGTTTGGGTAAGGGAGGCAGTAGATTTGAAGCTTTCTTT.

The rearrangement joins TRBV29-1 to TRBJ2-3; D may be TRBD2 (6 bases). Germline values: CDR1 SQVTM, CDR2 ANQGSEA. V was shortened by 6 bases and J by 2 bases, with 15 bases between the two germline ends. The CDR3 runs to 14 residues. The CDR3, as DNA: TGCAGCGTGGAGCCCCGGGACTCCACAGATACGCAGTATTTT. This gives the protein CSVEPRDSTDTQYF.

The rearrangement uses TRBV28 and TRBJ2-7; 9 nucleotides agree with TRBD2. This CDR3 has 14 residues. The junction had 4 bases not matched to a gene; V was cut back by 6 bases and J by 1 base. Germline CDR1 MDHEN, CDR2 SYDVKM. This CDR3 reads CASRGAGGSYEQYF. The CDR3, as DNA: TGTGCCAGCAGAGGAGCGGGGGGATCCTACGAGCAGTACTTC.

Here the CDR3 reads CASTRAGTSGRYYNEQFF. The CDR3 bases are TGTGCCAGCACCAGAGCCGGGACTAGCGGGAGGTACTACAATGAGCAGTTCTTC. This chain links TRBV13 with TRBJ2-1; 15 bases line up with TRBD2. Germline CDR1 is PRHDT and CDR2 is FYEKMQ (reference sequence). Trimming removed 7 bases from V and 3 bases from J; junction bases left unmatched: 10. CDR3 length: 18 residues.

V is TRBV29-1 and J is TRBJ1-3; D may be TRBD1 (6 bases). Trimming took off 4 bases at V and 4 bases at J, with 14 bases between the two ends. The CDR3 length is 14 residues. Germline V gene data show CDR1 as SQVTM and CDR2 as ANQGSEA. The CDR3 region is CSVGAGVSGNTIYF. The CDR3 bases are TGCAGCGTTGGGGCAGGGGTTTCGGGAAACACCATATATTTT.

Regarding this clone: This likely comes from a read error, as the CDR3 has no conserved phenylalanine or tryptophan at its end. It is unclear where the CDR3 begins or ends on the DNA, so no DNA is shown, and the CDR3 is as TCRdb lists it. This chain joins TRBV5-6 and TRBJ2-3; the D call in the table, TRBD2, was not verified against the DNA. The germline CDR1 and CDR2 sequences are SGHDT and YYEEEE. Including both end residues, the CDR3 is 15 amino acids long. CDR3: CASSLAGGWTSGFFL.

The chain links TRBV4-1 to TRBJ2-7; unclear D gene. Germline-derived CDR1 and CDR2 are MGHRA and YSYEKL. This CDR3 comprises 15 residues. V lost 1 base and J lost 0, with 10 bases in between. CDR3 bases: TGCGCCAGCAGCCAAGCCTTCTCTTCCTCCTACGAGCAGTACTTC. The encoded protein is CASSQAFSSSYEQYF.

The J gene is TRBJ1-1, the V gene TRBV7-6; unclear D gene. This CDR3 region has 15 residues. Looked up from germline, CDR1 is SGHVS and CDR2 is FNYEAQ. The V end lost 0 bases, the J end lost 5 bases, and 13 bases lay between the germline ends. The chain's CDR3 is CASSLADSGRTEAFF. CDR3 DNA sequence: TGTGCCAGCAGCTTAGCTGACTCGGGGAGGACTGAAGCTTTCTTT.